Shown below are 23 T cell receptor beta chains from a single sample sequenced in a study of T cell changes during pregnancy in multiple sclerosis (dated by TCRdb to the late 2010s). The library was obtained by the immunoSEQ multiplex PCR assay. As stored in TCRdb, this immuneACCESS dataset retains in-frame rearrangements with V and J assigned. A fraction of the clones does not appear; measured against another copy, unresolved V genes explain less than half of the discrepancy, and the remainder lacks a known reason. The sample table records about 110,000 clones; about 94% of these occur just once. The ten largest clones take up less than 2% of the sample. Sequences were derived from peripheral blood, sampled in the third trimester of pregnancy. These receptors originate from a female donor with multiple sclerosis, enrolled in a pregnancy study.

This clone was counted between two and nine times. The chain is built from TRBV19 and TRBJ1-5; 8 nucleotides agree with TRBD1. The CDR3 sequence is 14 residues long. V lost 4 bases to trimming and J lost 6 bases; unmatched junction nucleotides: 5. CDR1 LNHDA and CDR2 SQIVND come from the germline V gene (reference sequence). CDR3 in DNA: TGTGCCAGTAGTAGCGGACAGGGTCGTCAGCCCCAGCATTTT. Its protein is CASSSGQGRQPQHF.

The genes are TRBV29-1 and TRBJ2-2; D is undetermined. Per the germline V gene, CDR1 is SQVTM and CDR2 is ANQGSEA. The CDR3 runs 14 residues. V lost 1 base and J lost 3, with 9 bases in between. CDR3 in amino acids: CSVEGRLDTGELFF. Written as DNA, the CDR3 is TGCAGCGTTGAAGGTCGACTTGACACCGGGGAGCTGTTTTTT.

CDR3 nucleotides: TGTGCCAGCAGCACCCGCGGGGGGGCCAGTGAGCAGTTCTTC. This encodes CASSTRGGASEQFF. The chain carries TRBV9 and TRBJ2-1; 9 nucleotides line up with TRBD2. This CDR3 comprises 14 residues. V shed 4 bases and J 9 bases; nucleotides not matched to a gene: 8. Germline V gene lookup returns CDR1 SGDLS and CDR2 YYNGEE.

J is TRBJ2-5 and V is TRBV29-1; 8 bases are shared with TRBD1. J lost 4 bases, V lost 5 bases, and 12 bases had no gene match. The CDR3 totals 15 residues. Germline values: CDR1 SQVTM, CDR2 ANQGSEA. CDR3 loop: CSVYRQGARGETQYF. The CDR3 DNA reads TGCAGCGTTTACCGGCAGGGGGCCCGGGGAGAGACCCAGTACTTC.

The chain employs TRBV30 and TRBJ2-2; unclear D gene. CDR3 size: 13 residues. Germline CDR1 and CDR2: GTSNPN and SVGIG (reference sequence). The ends were cut back, 1 base at V and 6 bases at J, with 9 bases in the middle. CDR3 DNA sequence: TGTGCCTGGAGTGCTAGTCGGGCCGGGGAGCTGTTTTTT. It is translated as CAWSASRAGELFF.

The chain links TRBV7-9 to TRBJ1-2; D gene uncertain. CDR3 length: 11 amino acids. The germline V and J ends were trimmed by 11 bases and 5 bases, with 12 bases remaining between them. Germline CDR1 reads SEHNR; CDR2 reads FQNEAQ (reference sequence). The CDR3 bases are TGTGCCCCCCTGCGCCGGTATGGCTACACCTTC. This codes for CAPLRRYGYTF.

The V gene is TRBV7-3, the J gene TRBJ1-1; D gene uncertain. Germline loops: CDR1 SGHTA, CDR2 FQGTGA. The V and J ends lost 5 bases and 7 bases respectively, with 14 bases between them. The CDR3 contains 13 residues. The CDR3 protein is CASSPGRVGEAFF. CDR3 DNA sequence: TGTGCCAGCAGCCCCGGGAGGGTCGGTGAAGCTTTCTTT.

The rearrangement joins TRBV4-1 to TRBJ1-3; D perhaps matches TRBD1 (6 bases). CDR1 and CDR2 from the germline V gene are MGHRA and YSYEKL. CDR3 length: 18 residues. Trimming left V 0 bases short and J 0 bases short, with 15 bases between. For the CDR3, the DNA is TGCGCCAGCAGCCAAGATTTGCGCGCACAGGGCTCTGGAAACACCATATATTTT. It specifies CASSQDLRAQGSGNTIYF.

J is TRBJ2-1 and V is TRBV19, with D possibly being TRBD2 (6 bases). CDR1 LNHDA and CDR2 SQIVND come from the germline V gene (reference sequence). Trimming pared 5 bases from V and 1 base from J, leaving 18 bases between. The CDR3 length is 17 residues. CDR3 protein: CASSGGWGDSSYNEQFF. The CDR3 DNA follows: TGTGCCAGTAGTGGGGGGTGGGGGGATTCATCCTACAATGAGCAGTTCTTC.

CDR3 protein: CASRLAGGPDTQYF. CDR3 DNA sequence: TGTGCCAGCAGACTAGCGGGAGGGCCAGATACGCAGTATTTT. This chain connects TRBV28 to TRBJ2-3, with 13 bases that match TRBD2. From germline, CDR1 is MDHEN and CDR2 SYDVKM. V lost 6 bases and J lost 4; bases outside the gene matches: 1. The CDR3 has 14 residues. Full variable domain (outside the CDR3, taken from reference TRBV28 and TRBJ2-3): DVKVTQSSRYLVKRTGEKVFLECVQDMDHENMFWYRQDPGLGLRLIYFSYDVKMKEKGDIPEGYSVSREKKERFSLILESASTNQTSMYLCASRLAGGPDTQYFGPGTRLTVL.

In this sample, this clone turned up once. The CDR3 protein is CASSSGQYNEQFF. DNA of the CDR3: TGCGCCAGCAGTTCTGGACAGTACAATGAGCAGTTCTTC. V usage is TRBV5-1 and J usage is TRBJ2-1; D may be TRBD1 (6 bases). Trimming took 5 bases from V and 4 from J, leaving 10 bases between them. The CDR3 contains 13 residues. Germline V gene data show CDR1 as SGHRS and CDR2 as YFSETQ.

The chain has TRBV4-2 and TRBJ1-2, with 7 bases lining up with TRBD1. J was trimmed by 3 bases and V by 3 bases; bases with no gene match: 4. The CDR3 totals 14 residues. Germline lookup yields CDR1 LGHNA and CDR2 YNFKEQ. Here the CDR3 DNA reads TGTGCCAGCAGCCAGGCAGGGGGAGACTATGGCTACACCTTC. Its protein is CASSQAGGDYGYTF.

The chain has TRBV4-2 and TRBJ1-2; D perhaps matches TRBD1 (5 bases). V lost 0 bases and J 3 bases, leaving 14 bases between the germline ends. Germline CDR1 is LGHNA and CDR2 is YNFKEQ. The CDR3 sequence is 16 residues long. The chain's CDR3 is CASSQEGQGAYYGYTF. The CDR3 nucleotides read TGTGCCAGCAGCCAAGAGGGGCAGGGCGCGTACTATGGCTACACCTTC.

This clone was detected only once. J is TRBJ1-4 and V is TRBV9, with a tentative D call TRBD1 (6 bases). The germline V and J ends were trimmed by 1 base and 1 base, with 8 bases remaining between them. This CDR3 has 15 residues. CDR1 SGDLS and CDR2 YYNGEE come from the germline V gene. The DNA of the CDR3 is TGTGCCAGCAGCGTAAGAGGGGGAACTAATGAAAAACTGTTTTTT. This codes for CASSVRGGTNEKLFF.

V gene TRBV6-5 combines with J gene TRBJ1-4; D uncertain. Germline-derived CDR1 and CDR2 are MNHEY and SVGAGI. This CDR3 is built from 15 residues. V was shortened by 6 bases and J by 2 bases, with 13 bases between the two germline ends. CDR3 residues: CASRSRGRTNEKLFF. CDR3 bases: TGTGCCAGCAGATCACGAGGAAGGACTAATGAAAAACTGTTTTTT.

The sample holds a few counts of this clone. This chain connects TRBV4-2 to TRBJ2-3, with a possible D match to TRBD2 (5 bases). V dropped 1 base and J dropped 8 bases, with 13 bases sitting between them. This CDR3 is 14 amino acids long. CDR1 and CDR2 (germline): LGHNA, YNFKEQ. CDR3 nucleotide sequence: TGTGCCAGCAGCCAAGCGGACGGGGTAGGTACGCAGTATTTT. Protein: CASSQADGVGTQYF.

This chain links TRBV4-1 with TRBJ2-7, with 10 bases that match TRBD1. The CDR3 is made up of 15 amino acids. The germline CDR1 and CDR2 sequences are MGHRA and YSYEKL. Trimming at V came to 3 bases and at J to 1 base, leaving 3 bases not matched to a gene. The CDR3 reads CASSHRDRGSYEQYF. DNA for the CDR3: TGCGCCAGCAGCCACCGGGACAGGGGTTCCTACGAGCAGTACTTC.

J is TRBJ2-1 and V is TRBV27; a possible D gene is TRBD1 (5 bases). CDR1 is MNHEY, CDR2 SMNVEV, per germline (reference sequence). The V and J ends lost 4 bases and 8 bases respectively, with 12 bases between them. CDR3 length: 13 residues. The CDR3 reads CASSSDQGDEQFF. DNA for the CDR3: TGTGCCAGCAGTTCTGACCAAGGGGATGAGCAGTTCTTC.

The chain links TRBV7-8 to TRBJ2-1; tentative D call: TRBD2 (6 bases). V lost 1 base to trimming and J lost 4 bases, with 11 bases between them. This CDR3 has 15 amino acids. Germline V gene data show CDR1 as SGHVS and CDR2 as FQNEAQ. The CDR3 DNA sequence: TGTGCCAGCAGCTTAGACGGCGGGATGTACAATGAGCAGTTCTTC. It specifies CASSLDGGMYNEQFF.

This chain connects TRBV19 to TRBJ2-7; D might be TRBD2 (5 bases). The V and J ends lost 6 bases and 2 bases respectively, with 8 bases between them. Looked up from germline, CDR1 is LNHDA and CDR2 is SQIVND (reference sequence). The CDR3 totals 12 residues. The CDR3 region has the DNA TGTGCCAGTAGCGCCGGGACCTACGAGCAGTACTTC. Translation: CASSAGTYEQYF. The whole variable domain, filled in from reference TRBV19 and TRBJ2-7, reads DGGITQSPKYLFRKEGQNVTLSCEQNLNHDAMYWYRQDPGQGLRLIYYSQIVNDFQKGDIAEGYSVSREKKESFPLTVTSAQKNPTAFYLCASSAGTYEQYFGPGTRLTVT.

This chain joins TRBV6-1 and TRBJ1-1; 10 bases match TRBD1. This CDR3 comprises 15 residues. The germline V gene has CDR1 MNHNS and CDR2 SASEGT. V dropped 6 bases and J dropped 1; count of bases not matched to a gene: 5. CDR3 amino acids: CASRGQGPSNTEAFF. CDR3 coding DNA: TGTGCCAGCAGGGGACAGGGGCCATCGAACACTGAAGCTTTCTTT.

This clone was detected once. Other DNA sequences in this specimen translate into the identical CDR3. The chain links TRBV19 to TRBJ2-3; D gene unclear. From germline, CDR1 is LNHDA and CDR2 SQIVND (reference sequence). The CDR3 loop spans 11 amino acids. The ends were cut back, 6 bases at V and 2 bases at J, with 3 bases in the middle. The CDR3 sequence: CASSHTDTQYF. The CDR3 coding sequence is TGTGCCAGTAGCCACACAGATACGCAGTATTTT. Supplemented by reference TRBV19 and TRBJ2-3, the full variable domain reads DGGITQSPKYLFRKEGQNVTLSCEQNLNHDAMYWYRQDPGQGLRLIYYSQIVNDFQKGDIAEGYSVSREKKESFPLTVTSAQKNPTAFYLCASSHTDTQYFGPGTRLTVL.

V usage is TRBV15 and J usage is TRBJ2-7; TRBD2 aligns across 8 bases. CDR3 length equals 15 residues. Germline trimming cut 0 bases from V and 7 bases from J; bases unmatched to any gene: 8. Germline V gene sequence: CDR1 LNHNV, CDR2 YYDKDF (reference sequence). CDR3 sequence (DNA): TGTGCCACCAGCAGAGATGATGCGGGAGGTAGGGAGCAGTACTTC. Its protein is CATSRDDAGGREQYF.